Below are 2 T cell receptor beta chains sequenced from a single sample in a study of blood T cell repertoires in COVID-19. This table comes from immunoSEQ multiplex PCR, and its TCRdb copy is limited to in-frame clones, with some not included. The sample holds some 120,000 clones, 90% seen once. What was sequenced was peripheral blood. The receptor source for this set is a human donor with active COVID-19. The donor label of this sample is uncertain.

This chain joins TRBV7-2 and TRBJ2-7; TRBD1 is a possible D gene (5 bases). V was trimmed by 5 bases and J by 9 bases, leaving 17 bases between them. CDR1 is SGHTA and CDR2 is FQGNSA in the germline V gene. This CDR3 contains 13 residues. The CDR3 reads CASSRTETVRQYF. The CDR3 nucleotides are TGTGCCAGCAGCCGTACCGAGACAGTGCGGCAGTACTTC.

This chain uses TRBV5-1 with TRBJ2-7; TRBD2 matches 11 bases. Germline-derived CDR1 and CDR2 are SGHRS and YFSETQ. The CDR3 contains 16 residues. J lost 3 bases, V lost 0 bases, and 5 bases had no gene match. The CDR3 protein is CASSLAPSGGNYEQYF. Written as DNA, the CDR3 is TGCGCCAGCAGCTTGGCCCCTAGCGGGGGGAACTACGAGCAGTACTTC.